A selection of T cell receptor beta chains follows, all from one sample in a study of blood T cell repertoires in COVID-19. The assay was immunoSEQ multiplex PCR, and TCRdb's table has in-frame clones only and misses some. The sample carries fewer than 500,000 clones, 75% to 90% recorded once. Sequencing was performed on PBMCs or T cells enriched from blood (not recorded which). The receptors here all came from a young man who had recovered from COVID-19. Each CDR3 is given with its conserved first and last residue. A D gene is named only where the DNA matches it firmly. Where a row states a size, it is once, few, many or the class of an expanded clone; other rows omit it.

J	size	D	V	CDR3	DNA
TRBJ1-5	once	TRBD1	TRBV28	CASSAIEWDSLMGNQPQHF	TGTGCCAGCAGTGCCATCGAGTGGGACAGTTTGATGGGCAATCAGCCCCAGCATTTT
TRBJ2-7	.	.	TRBV3-1/TRBV3-2	CASSQVPYEQYF	TGTGCCAGCAGCCAAGTTCCTTACGAGCAGTACTTC
TRBJ1-6	.	.	TRBV28	CASSQNSYNSPLHF	TGTGCCAGCAGCCAGAACTCCTATAATTCACCCCTCCACTTT
TRBJ1-4	.	TRBD1	TRBV20-1	CSATGGEKLFF	TGCAGTGCTACAGGGGGAGAAAAACTGTTTTTT
TRBJ1-1	.	.	TRBV4-1	CASSQDRVNTEAFF	TGCGCCAGCAGCCAGGACAGAGTGAACACTGAAGCTTTCTTT
TRBJ2-2	.	.	TRBV10-3	CAINDTPDTGELFF	TGTGCCATCAACGACACCCCGGACACCGGGGAGCTGTTTTTT
TRBJ2-5	.	TRBD2	TRBV3-1/TRBV3-2	CASSFGLGQTQYF	TGTGCCAGCAGCTTCGGACTAGGCCAGACCCAGTACTTC
TRBJ2-5	.	.	TRBV7-9	CASSQTPGQRGETQYF	TGTGCCAGCAGCCAAACCCCCGGACAGAGGGGAGAGACCCAGTACTTC
TRBJ1-4	.	.	TRBV6-5	CASRPAGPRGLFF	TGTGCCAGCAGACCAGCGGGGCCGCGTGGACTGTTTTTT
TRBJ2-1	.	TRBD1	TRBV27	CASSSRTGRTYNEQFF	TGTGCCAGCAGTTCACGGACAGGGAGGACCTACAATGAGCAGTTCTTC
TRBJ2-7	.	.	TRBV21-1	CASSKEGHTYEQYF	TGTGCCAGCAGCAAAGAGGGACATACCTACGAGCAGTACTTC
TRBJ1-4	.	TRBD1	TRBV19	CASSIGQGSEKLFF	TGTGCCAGTAGTATTGGACAGGGGTCGGAAAAACTGTTTTTT
TRBJ1-5	.	.	TRBV29-1	CSVGAPGSNQPQHF	TGCAGCGTGGGGGCTCCAGGTAGCAATCAGCCCCAGCATTTT
TRBJ2-3	.	.	TRBV28	CASMLGAAGETSDTQYF	TGTGCCAGCATGCTGGGTGCCGCGGGCGAGACGTCAGATACGCAGTATTTT
TRBJ1-3	.	.	TRBV29-1	CSVVDRTSGNTIYF	TGCAGCGTTGTAGACAGAACCTCTGGAAACACCATATATTTT
TRBJ1-3	.	.	TRBV5-1	CASSRGGGGNTIYF	TGCGCCAGCAGCAGGGGAGGAGGCGGAAACACCATATATTTT
TRBJ2-1	.	TRBD2	TRBV9	CASSVVPSGDYNEQFF	TGTGCCAGCAGCGTAGTCCCCAGCGGGGACTACAATGAGCAGTTCTTC
TRBJ2-2	.	TRBD1	TRBV5-1	CASSLPGQGITGELFF	TGCGCCAGCAGCTTGCCGGGACAGGGAATCACCGGGGAGCTGTTTTTT
TRBJ2-7	.	.	TRBV28	CASSLGLFYEQYF	TGTGCCAGCAGTTTGGGACTTTTCTACGAGCAGTACTTC
TRBJ1-1	.	.	TRBV28	CASIGVLNTEAFF	TGTGCCAGCATAGGGGTTTTGAACACTGAAGCTTTCTTT
TRBJ2-1	.	.	TRBV28	CASSYGAQDNEQFF	TGTGCCAGCAGTTACGGTGCGCAGGATAATGAGCAGTTCTTC
TRBJ1-2	.	TRBD1	TRBV9	CASSVGDSPYGYTF	TGTGCCAGCAGCGTCGGGGACAGCCCCTATGGCTACACCTTC
TRBJ1-3	.	TRBD1	TRBV9	CASSLRGISGNTIYF	TGTGCCAGCAGCCTCAGGGGGATCTCTGGAAACACCATATATTTT
TRBJ1-2	.	TRBD1	TRBV10-3	CAISGGGEFYGYTF	TGTGCCATCAGTGGAGGGGGCGAATTCTATGGCTACACCTTC
TRBJ2-1	once	TRBD2	TRBV5-6	CASSWAPSGISYNEQFF	TGTGCCAGCAGCTGGGCCCCTAGCGGGATATCCTACAATGAGCAGTTCTTC
TRBJ1-2	.	TRBD1	TRBV24-1	CATSGQPNYGYTF	TGTGCCACCTCGGGACAGCCTAACTATGGCTACACCTTC
TRBJ1-5	once	.	TRBV7-2	CASSLFQLQGGQPQHF	TGTGCCAGCAGCTTATTTCAGTTACAGGGTGGTCAGCCCCAGCATTTT
TRBJ1-2	.	TRBD1	TRBV28	CASGIPGQGGVDYGYTF	TGTGCCAGCGGTATTCCGGGACAGGGTGGTGTCGACTATGGCTACACCTTC
TRBJ2-2	.	TRBD1	TRBV27	CASRTGGLNTGELFF	TGTGCCAGCAGAACAGGGGGCCTGAACACCGGGGAGCTGTTTTTT
TRBJ2-2	.	TRBD2	TRBV12-5	CASGLAPAGDFVELFF	TGTGCTAGTGGTTTGGCCCCAGCGGGAGACTTCGTGGAGCTGTTTTTT
TRBJ2-1	.	.	TRBV5-1	CASSLGAVYNEQFF	TGCGCCAGCAGCTTGGGAGCGGTATACAATGAGCAGTTCTTC
TRBJ1-1	.	TRBD1	TRBV4-1	CASSQAGTGSVAFF	TGCGCCAGCAGCCAAGCCGGGACAGGGAGCGTGGCTTTCTTT
TRBJ2-3	few	TRBD2	TRBV4-1	CASSQGVGGKDTQYF	TGCGCCAGCAGCCAAGGAGTGGGAGGGAAAGATACGCAGTATTTT
TRBJ2-7	.	TRBD1	TRBV3-1/TRBV3-2	CASSARDRGGEQYF	TGTGCCAGCAGCGCGAGGGACAGGGGAGGCGAGCAGTACTTC
TRBJ1-4	.	TRBD1	TRBV7-9	CASSRGDRDLNMFF	TGTGCCAGCAGCCGGGGGGACAGGGATTTAAATATGTTTTTT
TRBJ2-3	.	TRBD2	TRBV27	CASSLIAGGTDTQYF	TGTGCCAGCAGTTTAATAGCGGGGGGCACAGATACGCAGTATTTT
TRBJ1-1	.	.	TRBV9	CASSPIPEYNTEAFF	TGTGCCAGCAGCCCAATCCCCGAGTACAACACTGAAGCTTTCTTT
TRBJ2-2	.	.	TRBV27	CASADFSAGELFF	TGTGCCAGCGCTGACTTCTCCGCCGGGGAGCTGTTTTTT
TRBJ1-1	.	.	TRBV13	CASRFGLDSAFF	TGTGCCAGCAGATTCGGCCTGGACAGCGCTTTCTTT
TRBJ1-1	.	.	TRBV28	CASSLTPRIRTEAFF	TGTGCCAGCAGTTTAACCCCCAGGATTCGGACTGAAGCTTTCTTT
TRBJ2-2	.	.	TRBV5-6	CASSLGGRRTGELFF	TGTGCCAGCAGTTTGGGGGGGCGCCGGACCGGGGAGCTGTTTTTT
TRBJ2-5	.	TRBD1	TRBV5-8	CASSPQPSPGTGKETQYF	TGTGCCAGCAGCCCACAGCCTTCACCCGGGACAGGGAAAGAGACCCAGTACTTC
TRBJ2-5	.	.	TRBV4-1	CASSQETPGKTQYF	TGCGCCAGCAGCCAAGAAACCCCCGGGAAGACCCAGTACTTC
TRBJ2-2	.	TRBD1	TRBV19	CASTLGQGWTGELFF	TGTGCCAGTACCCTGGGACAGGGCTGGACCGGGGAGCTGTTTTTT
TRBJ1-2	.	.	TRBV28	CASTPPRGHGYTF	TGTGCCAGCACCCCACCCCGAGGGCATGGCTACACCTTC
TRBJ2-5	once	.	TRBV7-9	CASSRTEETQYF	TGTGCCAGCAGCCGGACAGAAGAGACCCAGTACTTC
TRBJ1-5	.	.	TRBV5-8	CASSLEEGNQPQHF	TGTGCCAGCAGCTTAGAGGAGGGCAATCAGCCCCAGCATTTT
TRBJ2-7	.	TRBD2	TRBV28	CASSFSGSQYEQYF	TGTGCCAGCAGTTTTAGCGGGAGTCAGTACGAGCAGTACTTC
TRBJ1-6	.	.	TRBV10-1	CASSEAASNSPLHF	TGCGCCAGCAGTGAGGCAGCGAGTAATTCACCCCTCCACTTT
TRBJ1-2	once	TRBD1	TRBV5-1	CASSLGTARVDGYTF	TGCGCCAGCAGCCTTGGGACAGCCCGGGTGGATGGCTACACCTTC